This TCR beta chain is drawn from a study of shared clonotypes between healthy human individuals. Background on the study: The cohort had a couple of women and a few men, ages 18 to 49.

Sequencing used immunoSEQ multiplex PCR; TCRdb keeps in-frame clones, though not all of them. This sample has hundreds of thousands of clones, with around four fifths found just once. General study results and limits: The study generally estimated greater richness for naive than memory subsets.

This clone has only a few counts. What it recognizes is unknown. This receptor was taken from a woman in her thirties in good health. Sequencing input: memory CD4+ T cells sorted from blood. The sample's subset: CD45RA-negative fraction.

The CDR3 protein is CASSSIRGNEQYF. For the CDR3, the DNA is TGTGCCAGCAGTAGTATAAGGGGTAACGAGCAGTACTTC. This sequence joins TRBV2 and TRBJ2-7; D perhaps matches TRBD1 (5 bases). The germline V gene has CDR1 SNHLY and CDR2 FYNNEI. Trimming shortened V by 5 bases and J by 5 bases, and 13 bases separated the two germline ends. The CDR3 extends over 13 amino acids.